The sequence of this T cell receptor beta chain was determined in a study of T cell clonotyping in hematopoietic cell transplantation. Sample time point: recipient sample about 28 days before transplant, after cytoreduction. The CDR3 has 17 residues. Trimming shortened V by 0 bases and J by 0 bases, and 15 bases separated the two germline ends. Per germline, CDR1 SGHDN and CDR2 FVKESK. Profiling relied on immunoSEQ multiplex PCR, and the TCRdb table lists in-frame clones only, not all of them. Here the sample spans fewer than 25,000 clones, roughly 80% being singletons. The input for sequencing was peripheral blood mononuclear cells, taken before stem cell transplant. The receptor comes from a man aged 55 to 70 with acute myeloid leukemia. Some clones in this sample may be carry-over from other donors' samples. The rearrangement links TRBV14 to TRBJ2-7, with D perhaps matching TRBD1 (5 bases). This chain's CDR3 is CASSQDLSPGYSYEQYF. The CDR3 nucleotides are TGTGCCAGCAGCCAAGATTTATCCCCAGGGTACTCCTACGAGCAGTACTTC.